This T cell receptor beta chain stems from a study of blood T cell repertoires in COVID-19. The V end was cut by 1 base, the J end by 6 bases, with 18 bases between. CDR3 length: 16 amino acids. Germline-derived CDR1 and CDR2 are MGHRA and YSYEKL. Authors' data handling: Estimation of nucleated cell counts was performed using reference gene primer amplification. TCRdb's copy holds only in-frame clones and misses some; the assay was immunoSEQ multiplex PCR. The V and J calls and the clone size are those of that table, but D and trimming were determined from the DNA. The repertoire holds 85,000 to 110,000 clones, with approximately 80% as singletons.

The gene calls are TRBV4-1 and TRBJ2-5, with D tentatively TRBD2 (5 bases). Sequences were obtained from peripheral blood. This TCR was sampled from a human donor in a cohort sampled during active or convalescent COVID-19. The CDR3 spells CASSQGPDFGVKTQYF. DNA of the CDR3: TGCGCCAGCAGCCAAGGTCCGGACTTCGGTGTTAAGACCCAGTACTTC.